The T cell receptor beta chain described here comes from a study of T cell clonality in common variable immunodeficiency (dated by TCRdb to the mid-2010s). For sequencing, equivalent amounts of genomic DNA were input from CVID and control samples. For every sample, a 60 bp segment covering the rearranged TCRbeta CDR3 region was amplified and then sequenced. The immunoSEQ assay, a bias-corrected multiplex PCR combined with high-throughput sequencing, was used for TCRbeta amplification. The study's own analysis went as follows. Every unique nucleotide sequence was considered a clone and was annotated with V, D and J genes, copy number and frequency. Sequences were labeled productive if in frame, and non-productive if out of frame or containing stop codons. Clonality was calculated from Shannon's entropy as previously described. Mean CDR3 Kyte-Doolittle hydropathy was derived from the predicted amino acid sequences of productive clones. Hierarchical clustering of scaled V gene usage was performed with the R hclust function using Manhattan distance and complete linkage. Clone sharing by CDR3 amino acid sequence was assessed by resampling 12 repertoires per group over 100 rounds. The repertoires were screened for 70 published EBV-specific TCRbeta sequences and around 240 published CMV-specific TCRbeta sequences. Analysis left out two CVID samples that produced under 10,000 sequences, so fewer than 50 CVID repertoires remained. The table was pulled from immuneACCESS by TCRdb, which kept in-frame rearrangements only. Such tables lose some clones; where checked, under half of the loss comes from unresolved V genes, and the rest has no known cause. The D gene and trimming were derived from the DNA, and the V and J assignments and clone size from that table. This sample holds more than 65,000 clones in total, without any singletons. The ten largest clones represent around 0.87% of the sample.

CDR1 and CDR2, looked up from the germline V gene (reference sequence), are DFQATT and SNEGSKA. The junction carries 6 bases between V and J, which are trimmed by 3 bases and 1 base respectively. Including cysteine and phenylalanine, the CDR3 has 12 amino acids. Of the CDR3's DNA, 27 bases were read; they are in frame from base 1. Both CVID patients and healthy controls were predominantly of Caucasian heritage. From each donor, about 5 to 8.5 ml of heparinized peripheral whole blood was collected. Genomic DNA from adults with common variable immune deficiency (CVID) and from healthy adult controls was used for sequencing of TCRbeta CDR3 repertoires. A total of about 22 healthy adult volunteers (approximately 12 female and roughly ten male; age range about 23 to 75 years, mean age around 31) were included in the control group. Diluted blood was density-centrifuged over Hypaque 1077 or Ficoll-Paque to isolate peripheral blood mononuclear cells. Genomic DNA was extracted from unsorted mononuclear cells by Qiagen column purification or by a centrifugation-based method.

At least ten counts were recorded for this clone. Its antigen remains undetermined. The sequenced fragment ends 3 residues before the CDR3 boundary, so the rest is inferred from the germline J gene. The study at large found these results: It was noted by the authors that sequencing of the repertoires of T cell subpopulations would be needed to clarify the cause of the increased clonality in CVID. TCRbeta clonality was higher in CVID subjects than in healthy controls (t-test p = 0.018), and the increase was most characteristic of about a third of subjects. Correlations of repertoire features with clinical complications were constrained by heterogeneity among patients within the CVID cohort. Fewer deletions and N-nucleotide insertions were reportedly observed in CVID TCRbeta sequences, and highly modified clones with 13 or more V deletions were reportedly absent from CVID TCRbeta sequences. Fewer TCRbeta clones were shared among CVID subjects than among healthy controls (p < 0.0001). Although equal DNA input was used, an average of about 75,000 unique sequences per sample was obtained for controls, compared with approximately 32,000 for CVID samples.

Sequencing used peripheral blood mononuclear cells. The V gene is TRBV20-1 and the J gene is TRBJ1-1; a weak D assignment points to TRBD1 (5 bases agree). The TCR originated in a person aged 18 to 70 in good health. The part of the CDR3 DNA that was read is TGCAGTGCTAGCACAGGGAACACTGAA. It is translated as CSASTGNTE. Given in full, the CDR3 is CSASTGNTEAFF.